This T cell receptor beta chain was sequenced in a study of shared clonotypes between healthy human individuals. Whole-study findings and limits: The donor pool, a small one, limited the genetic and exposure-history diversity represented. What naive subsets generally showed was a larger estimated richness than memory subsets showed.

Donors included only healthy HIV-negative adults lacking recent acute infections or vaccinations. Under the authors' procedure: ImmunoSEQ junction-only sequences lacked quality scores, so their filtering differed. Sequenced by immunoSEQ multiplex PCR; TCRdb stores in-frame clones only, minus some. The DNA gave D and trimming, while V, J and clone size come from that table. The table lists some 2,500,000 clones, about 90% of them singletons. Germline values: CDR1 SQVTM, CDR2 ANQGSEA. The CDR3 spans 14 residues. V gave up 5 bases and J gave up 4 bases; unmatched junction bases: 8. This clone was found once. What it binds is unknown.

The clonotype comes from a man between 18 and 29 years old in good health. Some clones in this sample may be carry-over from other donors' samples. The rearrangement links TRBV29-1 to TRBJ1-3; 7 positions agree with TRBD1. The material sequenced was naive CD4+ T cells from PBMCs. Documented subset: CD45RA+ positively selected. The chain's CDR3 is CSVKQGNEGNTIYF. The CDR3 nucleotides read TGCAGCGTTAAACAGGGGAACGAGGGAAACACCATATATTTT.